These T cell receptor beta chains were read from a single sample in a study of blood T cell repertoires in COVID-19. Repertoires were generated with immunoSEQ multiplex PCR, while TCRdb's copy carries only in-frame clones and drops some. The sample lists 210,000 or so clones; roughly 88% were seen once. Sequenced: peripheral blood. The receptor source for this set is a man aged 18 to 35 with active or convalescent COVID-19. Both conserved end residues are part of each CDR3. A D gene is named only where the DNA matches it firmly. Clone size appears in some rows only: once, few, many, or a class for an expanded clone.

j_call,d_call,cdr3_length,v_call,clone_size,cdr3_nt,cdr3_aa
TRBJ1-5,-,14,TRBV5-1,-,TGCGCCAGCAGCTTGGGGCAGGGTGGTCAGCCCCAGCATTTT,CASSLGQGGQPQHF
TRBJ2-4,-,16,TRBV9,-,TGTGCCAGCAGCCCCAATTCGGGGATGGGCAAAAACATTCAGTACTTC,CASSPNSGMGKNIQYF
TRBJ2-7,TRBD2,15,TRBV30,-,TGTGCCTGGAGTCGGGGGTCGGGAGGCTCCTACGAGCAGTACTTC,CAWSRGSGGSYEQYF
TRBJ1-2,TRBD1,15,TRBV6-2/TRBV6-3,few,TGTGCCAGCAGCCCAGACAGGGGTGCCAACTATGGCTACACCTTC,CASSPDRGANYGYTF
TRBJ2-3,-,12,TRBV28,-,TGTGCGACGACTCAGACCTCAGATACGCAGTATTTT,CATTQTSDTQYF
TRBJ2-1,TRBD2,17,TRBV4-2,-,TGTGCCAGCAGCGAAAACCCGGCAGCGGGAGGAGTCAATGAGCAGTTCTTC,CASSENPAAGGVNEQFF
TRBJ2-3,-,11,TRBV5-1,-,TGCGCCAGCAGCGCGGCCGATACGCAGTATTTT,CASSAADTQYF
TRBJ1-1,-,13,TRBV6-4,-,TGTGCCAGCAGTTTGTCAGGGAACACTGAAGCTTTCTTT,CASSLSGNTEAFF
TRBJ2-1,TRBD2,21,TRBV9,-,TGTGCCAGCAGCGTGTCATCCCTAGCGGGAGGGCCCCTGAGCTCCTACAATGAGCAGTTCTTC,CASSVSSLAGGPLSSYNEQFF
TRBJ1-2,-,14,TRBV29-1,-,TGCAGCGTTGGCCCAGCAGGGGCTAACTATGGCTACACCTTC,CSVGPAGANYGYTF
TRBJ2-1,-,16,TRBV3-1/TRBV3-2,-,TGTGCCAGCAGCCAAGCTAGTGTTAGCACCTACAATGAGCAGTTCTTC,CASSQASVSTYNEQFF
TRBJ2-7,TRBD2,16,TRBV20-1,-,TGCAGTGCTAGTGGGGGGACTAGCGGGAGCCTTCGCGAGCAGTACTTC,CSASGGTSGSLREQYF
TRBJ1-1,-,12,TRBV30,many,TGTGCCTGGAGCGGCAGAGGCACTGAAGCTTTCTTT,CAWSGRGTEAFF
TRBJ1-1,-,14,TRBV14,-,TGTGCCAGCAGCCAAGATTGGCGGGGCACTGAAGCTTTCTTT,CASSQDWRGTEAFF
TRBJ2-1,-,15,TRBV30,once,TGTGCCTGGAGTGTATCTAGTAACTCCTACAATGAGCAGTTCTTC,CAWSVSSNSYNEQFF
TRBJ1-4,TRBD1,17,TRBV28,-,TGTGCCAGCCTCAAACCGGGACAGGGGGCAACTAATGAAAAACTGTTTTTT,CASLKPGQGATNEKLFF
TRBJ2-5,-,15,TRBV7-2,-,TGTGCCAGCAGCTCGTACTCACTAGGACAAGAGACCCAGTACTTC,CASSSYSLGQETQYF
TRBJ1-5,-,15,TRBV6-4,once,TGTGCCAGCAGTCTCGAAGGGACACCTGATCAGCCCCAGCATTTT,CASSLEGTPDQPQHF
TRBJ2-1,-,15,TRBV7-2,-,TGTGCCAGCAGCTCCTTCCGTACTATGGCCGATGAGCAGTTCTTC,CASSSFRTMADEQFF
TRBJ2-1,-,12,TRBV27,-,TGTGCCAGCAGTCCCCAGCGGCATGAGCAGTTCTTC,CASSPQRHEQFF
TRBJ2-1,TRBD1,18,TRBV10-3,-,TGTGCCATCAGTGACCTTATACACGGGACAGGAGGAGTGGATGAGCAGTTCTTC,CAISDLIHGTGGVDEQFF
TRBJ2-7,-,15,TRBV4-2,-,TGTGCCAGCAGCCGAGAGAACACGGGTGCCTACGAGCAGTACTTC,CASSRENTGAYEQYF
TRBJ1-1,TRBD1,16,TRBV7-9,-,TGTGCCAGCAGCTTCTGGACAGGGGGATCGGGCACTGAAGCTTTCTTT,CASSFWTGGSGTEAFF
TRBJ1-1,-,13,TRBV19,-,TGTGCCAGTAGCCAGGGTTTGTACACTGAAGCTTTCTTT,CASSQGLYTEAFF
TRBJ1-6,TRBD1,16,TRBV6-6,-,TGTGCCAGCAGTCCCATGACAGGGGGCTTTAGTTCACCCCTCCACTTT,CASSPMTGGFSSPLHF
TRBJ2-6,-,16,TRBV19,-,TGTGCCAGTAGCCCTGAACTCGACAGGCAGGCCAACGTCCTGACTTTC,CASSPELDRQANVLTF
TRBJ1-6,-,12,TRBV14,-,TGTGCCAGCAGCCAACCGGGTTCACCCCTCCACTTT,CASSQPGSPLHF